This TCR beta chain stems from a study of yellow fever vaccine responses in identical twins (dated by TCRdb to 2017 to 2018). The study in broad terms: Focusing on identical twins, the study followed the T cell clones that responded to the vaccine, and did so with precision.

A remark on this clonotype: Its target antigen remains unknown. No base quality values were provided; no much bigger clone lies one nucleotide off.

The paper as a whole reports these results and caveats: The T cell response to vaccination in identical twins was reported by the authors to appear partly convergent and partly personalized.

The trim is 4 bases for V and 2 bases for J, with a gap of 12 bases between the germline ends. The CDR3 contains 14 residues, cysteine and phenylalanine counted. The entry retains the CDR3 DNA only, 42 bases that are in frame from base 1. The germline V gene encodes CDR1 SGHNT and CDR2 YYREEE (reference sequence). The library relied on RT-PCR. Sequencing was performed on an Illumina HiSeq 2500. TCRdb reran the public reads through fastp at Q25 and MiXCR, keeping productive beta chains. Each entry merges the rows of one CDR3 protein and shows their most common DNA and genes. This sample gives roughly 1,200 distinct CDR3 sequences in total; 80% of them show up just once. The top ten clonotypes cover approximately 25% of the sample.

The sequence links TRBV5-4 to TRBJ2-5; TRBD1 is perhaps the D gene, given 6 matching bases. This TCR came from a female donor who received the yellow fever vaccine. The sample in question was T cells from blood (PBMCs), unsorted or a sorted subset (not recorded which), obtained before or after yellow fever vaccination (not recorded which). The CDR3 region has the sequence CASSQPGHQETQYF. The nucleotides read TGTGCCAGCAGCCAACCGGGACATCAAGAGACCCAGTACTTC.